The 24 T cell receptor beta chains in this list originate from one sample, sequenced in a study of T cell responses to AZD1222 COVID-19 vaccine. TCRdb's copy holds only in-frame clones and misses some; the assay was immunoSEQ multiplex PCR. The sample shows around 110,000 clones, about 90% of them seen only once. The input for sequencing was peripheral blood, taken on day 0 of AZD1222 vaccination. These TCRs come from an adult in good health.

This clone has only a few counts. The gene calls are TRBV11-2 and TRBJ1-1; tentatively, D is TRBD1 (6 bases). V was clipped by 5 bases and J by 1 base, with 14 bases between them. Germline assignment: CDR1 SGHAT and CDR2 FQNNGV. The CDR3 is 15 amino acids. The CDR3: CASSPVGAENTEAFF. The CDR3 DNA sequence: TGTGCCAGCAGCCCCGTGGGGGCAGAGAACACTGAAGCTTTCTTT.

The chain uses TRBV5-1 and TRBJ2-7; D perhaps matches TRBD1 (6 bases). V lost 2 bases to trimming and J lost 1 base, with 13 bases between them. CDR1 is SGHRS and CDR2 is YFSETQ in the germline V gene. This CDR3 region has 15 residues. In nucleotides, the CDR3 is TGCGCCAGCAGCTTTAGTAGACAGGAGTCCTACGAGCAGTACTTC. It encodes CASSFSRQESYEQYF.

The rearrangement links TRBV4-1 to TRBJ2-2, with TRBD1 as a possible D gene (6 bases). Germline V lookup: CDR1 MGHRA, CDR2 YSYEKL. V was clipped by 3 bases and J by 6 bases, with 11 bases between them. This CDR3 spans 14 amino acids. The CDR3, as DNA: TGCGCCAGCAGCCAGGACAGTCTATCCGGGGAGCTGTTTTTT. Its translation is CASSQDSLSGELFF.

The V gene is TRBV21-1, the J gene TRBJ1-2. TRBV21-1 is given as a pseudogene. The CDR3 loop spans 18 amino acids. This CDR3 is CASSIHSRGEVANYGYTF. The CDR3 DNA follows: TGTGCCAGCAGCATCCACAGCCGTGGCGAGGTAGCTAACTATGGCTACACCTTC.

The rearrangement joins TRBV4-3 to TRBJ2-3; D unclear. The CDR3 extends over 17 amino acids. Trimming stripped 0 bases from V and 0 bases from J, with 13 bases between. Germline V CDR1 and CDR2: LGHNA, YSLEER. CDR3 coding DNA: TGCGCCAGCAGCCAAGATCTTGTGAGGCCTAGCACAGATACGCAGTATTTT. The encoded protein is CASSQDLVRPSTDTQYF.

The V gene is TRBV6-5, the J gene TRBJ1-2; D possibly corresponds to TRBD1 (6 bases). This CDR3 has 14 residues. From germline, CDR1 is MNHEY and CDR2 SVGAGI. V was shortened by 7 bases and J by 4 bases, with 16 bases between the two germline ends. The CDR3 is CASTQRGGSYGYTF. CDR3 nucleotide sequence: TGTGCCAGCACCCAGAGGGGGGGCTCCTATGGCTACACCTTC.

There are a few counts of this clone. This chain links TRBV4-3 with TRBJ1-1; possibly TRBD1 for D (6 bases). Germline CDR1 reads LGHNA; CDR2 reads YSLEER. The CDR3 covers 17 residues. V was trimmed by 4 bases and J by 4 bases, leaving 22 bases between them. In DNA, the CDR3 is TGCGCCAGCAGCCCGTCCTTGTTTATAGGAGGGGGCACTGAAGCTTTCTTT. Its protein is CASSPSLFIGGGTEAFF.

CDR3 DNA: TGTGCCAGCAGAATTGGACCTTCAACTAATGAAAAACTGTTTTTT. Residues: CASRIGPSTNEKLFF. V and J are TRBV11-2 and TRBJ1-4; D unresolved. Germline V gives CDR1 SGHAT, CDR2 FQNNGV. Trimming took 6 bases from V and 0 from J, leaving 11 bases between them. This CDR3 region has 15 residues.

The genes are TRBV29-1 and TRBJ1-5, with D uncertain. This CDR3 contains 13 residues. V was clipped by 4 bases and J by 2 bases, with 9 bases between them. CDR1 and CDR2 (germline): SQVTM, ANQGSEA. CDR3 region: CSVVVDGNQPQHF. CDR3 nucleotides: TGCAGCGTTGTGGTCGACGGCAATCAGCCCCAGCATTTT.

V and J are TRBV15 and TRBJ2-5; 7 bases fit TRBD2. The CDR3 has 16 amino acids. The germline V gene has CDR1 LNHNV and CDR2 YYDKDF (reference sequence). V trimming: 1 base; J trimming: 1 base; junction bases outside the gene matches: 6. The CDR3 here is CATSRGGGGTQETQYF. In DNA form, the CDR3 reads TGTGCCACCAGCAGAGGTGGGGGGGGGACCCAAGAGACCCAGTACTTC.

This chain uses TRBV27 with TRBJ2-7; TRBD2 agrees at 13 bases. The V and J ends lost 6 bases and 4 bases, in that order; junction bases with no gene match: 6. Germline V lookup: CDR1 MNHEY, CDR2 SMNVEV (reference sequence). The CDR3 consists of 15 residues. CDR3 residues: CASRTSGLAGYEQYF. In nucleotides, the CDR3 is TGTGCCAGCAGGACCTCGGGACTAGCGGGGTACGAGCAGTACTTC.

This rearrangement joins TRBV10-3 to TRBJ2-1; D is ambiguous. Germline CDR1 and CDR2: ENHRY and SYGVKD. V shed 2 bases and J shed 8 bases, with 7 bases lying between them. CDR3 length equals 12 residues. CDR3 nucleotides: TGTGCCATCAGTGAGATCCAATATGAGCAGTTCTTC. Translation: CAISEIQYEQFF.

The V call is TRBV2, the J call TRBJ1-5; D possibly corresponds to TRBD1 (6 bases). The CDR3 has 15 residues. Trimming removed 2 bases from V and 1 base from J, with 9 bases in between. The V gene's germline CDR1 is SNHLY and CDR2 FYNNEI. The CDR3 region has the DNA TGTGCCAGCAGTGAAAACAGGGAGAGCAATCAGCCCCAGCATTTT. It specifies CASSENRESNQPQHF.

V gene TRBV5-1 combines with J gene TRBJ2-6; no reliable D call. CDR1 SGHRS and CDR2 YFSETQ come from the germline V gene. There are 14 residues in the CDR3. V lost 3 bases and J 0 bases, leaving 4 bases between the germline ends. The CDR3 DNA follows: TGCGCCAGCAGCTCGATCTCTGGGGCCAACGTCCTGACTTTC. This codes for CASSSISGANVLTF.

The chain links TRBV19 to TRBJ2-2, with D perhaps being TRBD1 or TRBD2 (6 bases each). Germline values: CDR1 LNHDA, CDR2 SQIVND (reference sequence). Trimming left V 8 bases short and J 11 bases short, with 21 bases between. The CDR3 length is 14 residues. CDR3 nucleotide sequence: TGTGCCAGTCGACGACCGGGGGCCGGCGGCGAGCTGTTTTTT. Protein: CASRRPGAGGELFF.

This clone turned up a few times. The chain uses TRBV19 and TRBJ1-2; 7 nucleotides match TRBD1. This CDR3 has 14 residues. V lost 5 bases to trimming and J lost 4 bases; unmatched junction nucleotides: 7. Germline assignment: CDR1 LNHDA and CDR2 SQIVND (reference sequence). For the CDR3, the DNA is TGTGCCAGTAGTGCTTCGGCAGGGGGCTATGGCTACACCTTC. Its protein is CASSASAGGYGYTF. Full variable domain (rest looked up from reference TRBV19 and TRBJ1-2): DGGITQSPKYLFRKEGQNVTLSCEQNLNHDAMYWYRQDPGQGLRLIYYSQIVNDFQKGDIAEGYSVSREKKESFPLTVTSAQKNPTAFYLCASSASAGGYGYTFGSGTRLTVV.

The chain has TRBV18 and TRBJ1-6; D is perhaps TRBD1 (6 bases). Germline CDR1 reads KGHSH; CDR2 reads LQKENI. The CDR3 totals 16 residues. Trimming left V 3 bases short and J 7 bases short, with 16 bases between. The CDR3 DNA is TGTGCCAGCTCACCCCGGGGGGCTATAGGGAATTCACCCCTCCACTTT. Protein product: CASSPRGAIGNSPLHF.

V usage is TRBV30 and J usage is TRBJ2-5; D tentatively reads TRBD1 or TRBD2 (6 bases each). The CDR3 runs to 15 residues. Germline lookup yields CDR1 GTSNPN and CDR2 SVGIG (reference sequence). V gave up 1 base and J gave up 4 bases, with 16 bases separating them. This CDR3 reads CAWSGVGGPGETQYF. In DNA, the CDR3 is TGTGCCTGGAGTGGGGTAGGGGGGCCGGGAGAGACCCAGTACTTC.

The V call is TRBV5-1, the J call TRBJ2-2; the D is unclear. Germline V CDR1 and CDR2: SGHRS, YFSETQ. The CDR3 contains 17 residues. Trimming cost V 2 bases and J 0 bases, with 14 bases left between them. This CDR3 reads CASSLIFDGANTGELFF. CDR3 nucleotide sequence: TGCGCCAGCAGCTTAATATTCGACGGCGCGAACACCGGGGAGCTGTTTTTT.

The chain employs TRBV4-3 and TRBJ1-1; D gene uncertain. Trimming took 3 bases from V and 5 from J, leaving 13 bases between them. The CDR3 runs 14 residues. Germline V lookup: CDR1 LGHNA, CDR2 YSLEER. The CDR3: CASSQALGWTEAFF. The CDR3 DNA reads as TGCGCCAGCAGCCAGGCTTTAGGGTGGACTGAAGCTTTCTTT.

The chain couples TRBV5-1 to TRBJ1-1; D unclear. Trimming took off 0 bases at V and 1 base at J, with 13 bases between the two ends. Germline CDR1 is SGHRS and CDR2 is YFSETQ. The CDR3 extends over 16 amino acids. The CDR3 protein is CASSLGSSIRNTEAFF. Here the CDR3 DNA reads TGCGCCAGCAGCTTGGGCAGCTCGATTAGGAACACTGAAGCTTTCTTT.

This rearrangement joins TRBV7-9 to TRBJ2-1; TRBD1 matches at 7 bases. CDR3 length: 13 amino acids. CDR1 SEHNR and CDR2 FQNEAQ come from the germline V gene (reference sequence). The V gene end was trimmed by 5 bases and the J gene end by 8 bases; junction bases not matched to a gene: 6. CDR3 in amino acids: CASSAEGAHEQFF. CDR3 sequence (DNA): TGTGCCAGCAGCGCAGAGGGGGCTCATGAGCAGTTCTTC.

V usage is TRBV7-3 and J usage is TRBJ1-2; 10 bases are shared with TRBD1. Germline V gene lookup returns CDR1 SGHTA and CDR2 FQGTGA. J lost 5 bases, V lost 1 base, and 7 bases had no gene match. The CDR3 consists of 16 residues. The CDR3 is CASSLRQGARGYGYTF. CDR3 bases: TGTGCCAGCAGCTTAAGACAGGGGGCAAGGGGATATGGCTACACCTTC.

The V and J genes are TRBV5-4 and TRBJ2-7; tentatively, D is TRBD2 (7 bases). There are 14 residues in the CDR3. CDR1 is SGHNT, CDR2 YYREEE, per germline (reference sequence). V was clipped by 0 bases and J by 6 bases, with 13 bases between them. Written as DNA, the CDR3 is TGTGCCAGCAGCTTGGCGGGGGGCAGGTCCGAGCAGTACTTC. As protein: CASSLAGGRSEQYF.